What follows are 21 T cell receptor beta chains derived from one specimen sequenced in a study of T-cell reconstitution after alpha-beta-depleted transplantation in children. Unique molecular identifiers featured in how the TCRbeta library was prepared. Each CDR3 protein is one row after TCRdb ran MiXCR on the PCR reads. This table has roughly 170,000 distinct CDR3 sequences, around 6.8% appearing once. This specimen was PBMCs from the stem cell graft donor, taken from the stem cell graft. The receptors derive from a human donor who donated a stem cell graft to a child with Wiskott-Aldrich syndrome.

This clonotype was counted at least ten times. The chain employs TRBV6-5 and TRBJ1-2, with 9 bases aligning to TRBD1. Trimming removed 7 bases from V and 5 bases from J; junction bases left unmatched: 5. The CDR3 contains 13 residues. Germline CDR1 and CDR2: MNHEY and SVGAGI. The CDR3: CASTQDRGYGYTF. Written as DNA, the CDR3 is TGTGCCAGCACTCAGGACAGGGGTTATGGCTACACCTTC.

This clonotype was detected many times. This chain's CDR3 is CASSTGQGWNTEAFF. The DNA of the CDR3 is TGTGCCAGCAGCACCGGACAGGGGTGGAACACTGAAGCTTTCTTT. J is TRBJ1-1 and V is TRBV5-5, with 9 bases fitting TRBD1. Trimming cost V 4 bases and J 1 base; bases outside gene matches: 5. Germline lookup yields CDR1 SGHKS and CDR2 YYEKEE (reference sequence). The CDR3 totals 15 residues.

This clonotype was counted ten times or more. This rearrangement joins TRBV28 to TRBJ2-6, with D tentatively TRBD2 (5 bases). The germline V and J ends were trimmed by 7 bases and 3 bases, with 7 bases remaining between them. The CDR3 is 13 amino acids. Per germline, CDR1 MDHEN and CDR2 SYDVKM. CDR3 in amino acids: CASNSGGANVLTF. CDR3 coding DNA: TGTGCCAGCAACAGCGGTGGGGCCAACGTCCTGACTTTC.

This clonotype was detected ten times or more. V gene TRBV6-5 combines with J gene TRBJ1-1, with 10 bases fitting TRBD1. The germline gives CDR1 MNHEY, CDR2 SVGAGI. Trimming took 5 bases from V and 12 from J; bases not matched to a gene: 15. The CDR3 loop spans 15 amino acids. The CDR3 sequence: CASSLLPVGQGKTFF. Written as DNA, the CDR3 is TGTGCCAGCAGTCTCCTCCCCGTGGGACAGGGGAAGACTTTCTTT.

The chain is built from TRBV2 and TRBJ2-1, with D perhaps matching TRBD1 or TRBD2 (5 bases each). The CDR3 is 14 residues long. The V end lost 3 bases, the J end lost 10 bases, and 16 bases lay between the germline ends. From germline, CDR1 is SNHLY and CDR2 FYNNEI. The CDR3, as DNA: TGTGCCAGCAGTGATCAGGGACCTTCCGTCGAGCAGTTCTTC. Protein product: CASSDQGPSVEQFF.

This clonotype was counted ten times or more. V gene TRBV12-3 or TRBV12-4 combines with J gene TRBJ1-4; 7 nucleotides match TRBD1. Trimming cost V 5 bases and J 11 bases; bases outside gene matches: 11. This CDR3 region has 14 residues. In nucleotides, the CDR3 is TGTGCCAGCAGTCCAGGGGGGAGCGAGAAGAAACTGTTTTTT. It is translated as CASSPGGSEKKLFF.

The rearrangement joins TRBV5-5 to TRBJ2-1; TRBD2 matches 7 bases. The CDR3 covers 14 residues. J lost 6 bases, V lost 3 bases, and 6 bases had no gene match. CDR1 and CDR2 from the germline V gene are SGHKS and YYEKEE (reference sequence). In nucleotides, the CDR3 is TGTGCCAGCAGCTCGATAGCGGGCCTCAATGAGCAGTTCTTC. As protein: CASSSIAGLNEQFF.

CDR3 residues: CAWSAWVGGELFF. The CDR3 DNA follows: TGTGCCTGGAGTGCCTGGGTCGGCGGGGAGCTGTTTTTT. The chain couples TRBV30 to TRBJ2-2; D not certain. From germline, CDR1 is GTSNPN and CDR2 SVGIG (reference sequence). V lost 1 base, J lost 7 bases, and 10 bases lay in between. The CDR3 runs 13 residues. The whole variable domain, remainder taken from reference TRBV30 and TRBJ2-2, is SQTIHQWPATLVQPVGSPLSLECTVEGTSNPNLYWYRQAAGRGLQLLFYSVGIGQISSEVPQNLSASRPQDRQFILSSKKLLLSDSGFYLCAWSAWVGGELFFGEGSRLTVL.

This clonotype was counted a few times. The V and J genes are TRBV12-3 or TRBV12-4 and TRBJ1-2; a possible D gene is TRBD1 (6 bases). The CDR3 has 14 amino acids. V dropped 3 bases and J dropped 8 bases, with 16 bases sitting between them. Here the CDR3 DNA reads TGTGCCAGCAGTTTTATTTCGACAGGAGGGGGCTACACCTTC. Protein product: CASSFISTGGGYTF.

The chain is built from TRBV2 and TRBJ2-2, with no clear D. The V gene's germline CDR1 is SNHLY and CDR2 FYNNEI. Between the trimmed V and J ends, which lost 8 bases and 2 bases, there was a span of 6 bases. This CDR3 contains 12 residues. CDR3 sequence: CASDLNTGELFF. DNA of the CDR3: TGTGCCAGCGACCTCAACACCGGGGAGCTGTTTTTT.

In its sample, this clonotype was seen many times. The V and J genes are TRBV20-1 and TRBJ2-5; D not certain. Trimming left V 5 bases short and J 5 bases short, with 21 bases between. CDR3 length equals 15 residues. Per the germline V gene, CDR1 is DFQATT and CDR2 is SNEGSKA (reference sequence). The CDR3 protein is CSAGPPVGEAETQYF. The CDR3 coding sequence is TGCAGTGCTGGGCCCCCGGTAGGAGAAGCGGAGACCCAGTACTTC.

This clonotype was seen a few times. The CDR3 DNA follows: TGCAGCGCTCGGACCGGGGGTCCCGGGGAGCTGTTTTTT. Amino acid sequence: CSARTGGPGELFF. J is TRBJ2-2 and V is TRBV29-1, with D perhaps matching TRBD2 (6 bases). CDR1 SQVTM and CDR2 ANQGSEA come from the germline V gene. Trimming removed 7 bases from V and 6 bases from J, with 15 bases in between. This CDR3 spans 13 amino acids.

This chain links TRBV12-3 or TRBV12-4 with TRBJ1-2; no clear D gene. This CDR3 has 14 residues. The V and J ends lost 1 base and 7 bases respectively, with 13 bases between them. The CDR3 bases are TGTGCCAGCAGTTTAGGTCCGGGTCGGGTTGGCTACACCTTC. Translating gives CASSLGPGRVGYTF.

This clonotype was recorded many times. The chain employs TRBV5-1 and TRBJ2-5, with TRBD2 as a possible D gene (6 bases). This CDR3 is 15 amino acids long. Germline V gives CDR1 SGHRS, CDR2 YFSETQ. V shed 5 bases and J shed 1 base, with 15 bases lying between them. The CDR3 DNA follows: TGCGCCAGCAGGCGCGGGATTTCACCCCAAGAGACCCAGTACTTC. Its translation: CASRRGISPQETQYF.

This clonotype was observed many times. The CDR3 is CASSVKGNYGELFF. The CDR3 nucleotides read TGCGCCAGCAGTGTGAAGGGAAACTACGGGGAGCTGTTTTTT. J is TRBJ2-2 and V is TRBV10-1, with unresolved D. V gave up 4 bases and J gave up 7 bases, with 13 bases separating them. The CDR3 sequence is 14 residues long. Germline-derived CDR1 and CDR2 are WNHNN and SYGVQD (reference sequence).

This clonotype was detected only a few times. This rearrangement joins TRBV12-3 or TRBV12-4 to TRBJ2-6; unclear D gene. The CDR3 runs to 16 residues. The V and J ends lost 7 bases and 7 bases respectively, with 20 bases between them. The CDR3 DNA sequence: TGTGCCAGCACTTCCGCGGCCGGGTTGAGAGCCAACGTCCTGACTTTC. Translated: CASTSAAGLRANVLTF.

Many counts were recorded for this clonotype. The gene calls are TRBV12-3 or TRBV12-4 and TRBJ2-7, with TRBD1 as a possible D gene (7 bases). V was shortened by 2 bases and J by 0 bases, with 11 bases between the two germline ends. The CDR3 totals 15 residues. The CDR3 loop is CASSLQGGSSYEQYF. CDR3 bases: TGTGCCAGCAGTTTACAGGGGGGAAGCTCCTACGAGCAGTACTTC.

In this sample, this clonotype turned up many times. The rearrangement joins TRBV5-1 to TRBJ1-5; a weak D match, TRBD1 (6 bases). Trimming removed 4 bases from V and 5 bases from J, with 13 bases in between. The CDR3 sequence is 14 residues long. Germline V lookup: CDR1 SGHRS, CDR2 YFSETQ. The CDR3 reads CASSPGAGDQPQHF. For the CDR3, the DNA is TGCGCCAGCAGCCCGGGGGCAGGAGATCAGCCCCAGCATTTT.

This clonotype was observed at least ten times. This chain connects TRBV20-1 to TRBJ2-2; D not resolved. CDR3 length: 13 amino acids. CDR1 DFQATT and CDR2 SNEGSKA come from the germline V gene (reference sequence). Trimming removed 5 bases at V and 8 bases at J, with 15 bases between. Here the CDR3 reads CSAPIWAGGELFF. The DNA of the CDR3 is TGCAGTGCTCCCATATGGGCTGGAGGGGAGCTGTTTTTT.

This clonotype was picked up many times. The CDR3 DNA sequence: TGTGCCAGCAGTTATCGAATCACCGGGGAGCTGTTTTTT. This sequence encodes CASSYRITGELFF. This rearrangement joins TRBV27 to TRBJ2-2; no clear D gene. The V end was cut by 4 bases, the J end by 4 bases, with 7 bases between. Per germline, CDR1 MNHEY and CDR2 SMNVEV (reference sequence). The CDR3 contains 13 residues.

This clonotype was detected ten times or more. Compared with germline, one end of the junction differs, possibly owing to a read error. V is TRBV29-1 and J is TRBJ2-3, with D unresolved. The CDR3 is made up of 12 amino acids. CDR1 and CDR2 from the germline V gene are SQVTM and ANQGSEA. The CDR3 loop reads CSAEDGTDTQYF. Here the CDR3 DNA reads TGCAGCGCTGAAGACGGCACAGATACGCAGTATTTT.